This T cell receptor (beta chain) was obtained from a study of T cells after posttransplantation cyclophosphamide. Study conclusions and caveats: Later post-transplant blood repertoires were often dominated by donor CD8+ memory clones. Recipient CMV seropositivity and CMV reactivation strongly tracked TRB clonality. Blood and skin or GI T cell repertoires showed limited TRB overlap.

Libraries were prepared by immunoSEQ multiplex PCR; TCRdb keeps only in-frame clonotypes and omits some of them. The sample has tens of thousands of clones; 86% are singletons. This clone was recorded a few times. Its antigen remains unidentified. The source material was PBMCs. The clonotype comes from a man aged 30-40 years with a blood cancer, CMV-positive, and with a related stem cell donor.

CDR3 amino acids: CASSLYWGNTIYF. In nucleotides, the CDR3 is TGCGCCAGCAGCTTGTACTGGGGAAACACCATATATTTT. V usage is TRBV5-1 and J usage is TRBJ1-3; D remains unclear. The CDR3 contains 13 residues. CDR1 is SGHRS and CDR2 is YFSETQ in the germline V gene. Trimming took 1 base from V and 4 from J, leaving 6 bases between them.